This T cell receptor (beta chain) stems from a study of T cell changes during pregnancy in multiple sclerosis. Using immunoSEQ multiplex PCR, the repertoire was profiled, and TCRdb retains in-frame clones only, with some absent. The data contain some 120,000 clones, more than 85% of them seen just once; the ten biggest clones take up about 1.5%. Germline CDR1 reads SGHDN; CDR2 reads FVKESK. The CDR3 totals 19 residues. J gave up 7 bases and V 0 bases, and 19 bases lay outside the gene matches. The sample here was peripheral blood, taken in the third trimester of pregnancy. This receptor was identified in a female donor with multiple sclerosis, enrolled in a pregnancy study. The chain joins TRBV14 to TRBJ2-5; TRBD2 agrees at 8 bases. CDR3 amino acids: CASSQDTGRGPFLEGTQYF. The CDR3 DNA reads as TGTGCCAGCAGCCAAGACACCGGGAGGGGTCCCTTCCTAGAGGGGACCCAGTACTTC.